This T cell receptor beta chain was retrieved from a study of blood T cell repertoires in COVID-19. This clone appeared a single time. V dropped 1 base and J dropped 9 bases, with 8 bases sitting between them. Per germline, CDR1 SGHRS and CDR2 YFSETQ. The CDR3 consists of 12 residues. Per the original data handling: Using reference gene primer amplification, nucleated cell counts were estimated. Repertoires were generated with immunoSEQ multiplex PCR, while TCRdb's copy carries only in-frame clones and drops some. V, J and clone size were drawn from that table, and D and trimming were deduced from the DNA. The table has about 250,000 clones, roughly 89% seen once.

The TCR comes from a woman aged 55-69 years with COVID-19, enrolled during active disease. The chain joins TRBV5-1 to TRBJ2-1; no definite D call. Sequences were obtained from peripheral blood. CDR3 sequence reads: CASSLLSSEQFF. The DNA of the CDR3 is TGCGCCAGCAGCTTGCTGAGTTCTGAGCAGTTCTTC.